The rows below give T cell receptor beta chains drawn from one sample of a study of identical twins. TCRdb processed the 5' RACE reads anew with MiXCR; each CDR3 protein has one entry. The sample consists of 450,000 or so distinct CDR3 sequences, 24% of them appearing once. Separately, the same data were catalogued under a study of T cells expressing NK-cell markers.

The sample was CD4+ T cells sorted from blood. The source of these receptors is a woman in her late teens or twenties in good health. Each CDR3 is given with its conserved first and last residue. The D gene is left open where the match is weak. A clone size is listed for some rows: how often the clone was seen (once, few, many), or a class if it is expanded.

J | D | size | V | DNA | CDR3
TRBJ2-5 | TRBD1 | many | TRBV29-1 | TGCAGCGTTGGATCAGGGGGAGAGACCCAGTACTTC | CSVGSGGETQYF
TRBJ2-3 | TRBD2 | NA | TRBV5-5 | TGTGCCAGCAGCTCAGGGACTAGCGGGAGTTCGAGCACAGATACGCAGTATTTT | CASSSGTSGSSSTDTQYF
TRBJ2-7 | NA | NA | TRBV20-1 | TGCAGTGCTACTAAACGGGAGCTCTACGAGCAGTACTTC | CSATKRELYEQYF
TRBJ2-7 | NA | NA | TRBV6-1 | TGTGCCAGCACCAGGGACGTTTATTACGAGCAGTACTTC | CASTRDVYYEQYF
TRBJ2-7 | NA | NA | TRBV5-1 | TGCGCCAGCAGTCACGTCGACAGGTCCTACGAGCAGTACTTC | CASSHVDRSYEQYF
TRBJ2-5 | TRBD2 | NA | TRBV7-9 | TGTGCCAGCAGTCGGAGCGGGGTTGAGGCCCAGTACTTC | CASSRSGVEAQYF
TRBJ2-7 | NA | few | TRBV5-6 | TGTGCCAGCAGCCGGGCGGTCGAGCAGTACTTC | CASSRAVEQYF
TRBJ2-7 | NA | NA | TRBV5-1 | TGCGCCAGCAGTATATCGGACGGCTACGAGCAGTACTTC | CASSISDGYEQYF
TRBJ1-1 | NA | NA | TRBV15 | TGTGCCACCAGCCCCCGGTTAGACACTGAAGCTTTCTTT | CATSPRLDTEAFF
TRBJ2-1 | NA | NA | TRBV5-5 | TGTGCCAGCAGCTTGCATGGGGATGAGCAGTTCTTC | CASSLHGDEQFF
TRBJ2-7 | TRBD1 | NA | TRBV20-1 | TGCAGTGCGAAAACCGGGACAGAGCTTCTCTACTCCTACGAGCAGTACTTC | CSAKTGTELLYSYEQYF
TRBJ2-5 | TRBD1 | NA | TRBV9 | TGTGCCAGCAGCACCGACAGGGGACCCCAAGAGACCCAGTACTTC | CASSTDRGPQETQYF
TRBJ2-3 | TRBD2 | NA | TRBV5-1 | TGCGCCAGCAGCTTTAGCGGGGGGGCCGCCCCAGATACGCAGTATTTT | CASSFSGGAAPDTQYF
TRBJ2-2 | NA | NA | TRBV19 | TGTGCCACTGTATACACCGGGGAGCTGTTTTTT | CATVYTGELFF
TRBJ2-4 | NA | few | TRBV7-2 | TGTGCCAGCAGCTTAGCCTCGGGGGCGGGCATTCAGTACTTC | CASSLASGAGIQYF
TRBJ2-7 | NA | NA | TRBV6-1 | TGTGCCAGCAGTCCCTGGGGCTCAAGCTCCTACGAGCAGTACTTC | CASSPWGSSSYEQYF
TRBJ2-7 | NA | many | TRBV5-1 | TGCGCCAGCCGTTCCGGGACCGGGTCCTACGAGCAGTACTTC | CASRSGTGSYEQYF
TRBJ2-5 | NA | NA | TRBV20-1 | TGCAGTGCTAGAGATTGGGGACGGGAAGAGACCCAGTACTTC | CSARDWGREETQYF
TRBJ1-2 | NA | NA | TRBV28 | TGTGCCACCACCGGCATATATGGCTACACCTTC | CATTGIYGYTF
TRBJ2-2 | NA | NA | TRBV7-9 | TGTGCCGCCGAAGACAGGAACACCGGGGAGCTGTTTTTT | CAAEDRNTGELFF
TRBJ1-1 | TRBD1 | few | TRBV20-1 | TGCAGTGCCCCTCAGGGGGTGAACACTGAAGCTTTCTTT | CSAPQGVNTEAFF
TRBJ2-1 | NA | NA | TRBV5-1 | TGCGCCAGCAGCGTGTTAGGCACAGGCTACAACAATGAGCAGTTCTTC | CASSVLGTGYNNEQFF
TRBJ2-5 | TRBD2 | NA | TRBV20-1 | TGCAGTGCGGACAGCGGAGTAGCGGGAATCCAAGAGACCCAGTACTTC | CSADSGVAGIQETQYF
TRBJ2-6 | TRBD1 | NA | TRBV5-1 | TGCGCCAGCAGCTTACCGGGACAGGGATTTTCCGGGGCCAACGTCCTGACTTTC | CASSLPGQGFSGANVLTF
TRBJ2-3 | TRBD2 | NA | TRBV11-2 | TGTGCCAGCAGCTTAGAGGTAGCGGGGGGCGCTAGCACAGATACGCAGTATTTT | CASSLEVAGGASTDTQYF
TRBJ2-1 | NA | once | TRBV6-5 | TGTGCCAGCAGACAACCTGGGACTCCGAAATACAATGAGCAGTTCTTC | CASRQPGTPKYNEQFF
TRBJ2-1 | NA | few | TRBV7-3 | TGTGCCAGCAGCTCTTCACTAGCCGCCAATGAGCAGTTCTTC | CASSSSLAANEQFF
TRBJ2-1 | TRBD1 | NA | TRBV6-4 | TGTGCCAGCAGTCAGACAGGGGGCGGCCATGAGCAGTTCTTC | CASSQTGGGHEQFF
TRBJ2-2 | TRBD1 | few | TRBV20-1 | TGCAGTGCAGGGGGCAATCCCGGGGAGCTGTTTTTT | CSAGGNPGELFF
TRBJ2-2 | NA | NA | TRBV6-5 | TGTGCCAGCAGTTATAGGCCTGAGGGCGGGGAGCTGTTTTTT | CASSYRPEGGELFF
TRBJ2-2 | TRBD2 | NA | TRBV12-3/TRBV12-4 | TGTGCCAGCAGAGGGACTAGCGGTAACACCGGGGAGCTGTTTTTT | CASRGTSGNTGELFF
TRBJ2-2 | TRBD1 | NA | TRBV5-1 | TGCGCCAGCAGCAGAGGAAGGGACAGCTTATACACCGGGGAGCTGTTTTTT | CASSRGRDSLYTGELFF
TRBJ1-1 | NA | many | TRBV12-3/TRBV12-4 | TGTGCCAGCAGTTTGAATAACAGGGAAGCTTTCTTT | CASSLNNREAFF
TRBJ2-2 | NA | NA | TRBV29-1 | TGCAGCGTTCAGAGAACGACCTACCCCGGGGAGCTGTTTTTT | CSVQRTTYPGELFF
TRBJ1-2 | NA | NA | TRBV12-3/TRBV12-4 | TGTGCCAGCAGTGTTCAACCCCGGGCCGGGGGTGGCTACACCTTC | CASSVQPRAGGGYTF
TRBJ2-7 | TRBD2 | NA | TRBV27 | TGTGCCAGCAGTACCCCCCCCCGACTAGCTGCCTACGAGCAGTACTTC | CASSTPPRLAAYEQYF
TRBJ1-4 | NA | NA | TRBV20-1 | TGCAGTGCTCGTGGCGGTGAAAAACTGTTTTTT | CSARGGEKLFF
TRBJ2-3 | TRBD2 | NA | TRBV12-3/TRBV12-4 | TGTGCCAGCAGGGGGGGACTAGGCCCAGATACGCAGTATTTT | CASRGGLGPDTQYF
TRBJ2-7 | NA | few | TRBV6-5 | TGTGCCAGCAGTTACTCGAGGGGCACCGAGCAGTACTTC | CASSYSRGTEQYF
TRBJ1-4 | TRBD1 | NA | TRBV12-5 | TGTGCTAGTGGTTTGGCGGCTGACAGGGGGGACGAAAAACTGTTTTTT | CASGLAADRGDEKLFF
TRBJ2-1 | NA | NA | TRBV20-1 | TGCAGTGCTAGAGATGGGGGGGCGGGACGCTCCTACAATGAGCAGTTCTTC | CSARDGGAGRSYNEQFF
TRBJ1-2 | TRBD1 | few | TRBV9 | TGTGCCAGCAGCGTAGACAGGGGAAACTATGGCTACACCTTC | CASSVDRGNYGYTF
TRBJ1-4 | NA | NA | TRBV29-1 | TGCAGCGTTGAGTGGGCTGAAAAACTGTTTTTT | CSVEWAEKLFF
TRBJ2-1 | NA | NA | TRBV24-1 | TGTGCCACCAGTGATTCTCGTAGGGGAGGCGAGGAGCAGTTCTTC | CATSDSRRGGEEQFF
TRBJ2-5 | NA | few | TRBV5-1 | TGCGCCAGCAGCTTGATGACTAGTGGTTACCAAGAGACCCAGTACTTC | CASSLMTSGYQETQYF
TRBJ1-1 | TRBD1 | few | TRBV6-1 | TGTGCCAGCAGTAGGACAGGGCTTCGGACTGAAGCTTTCTTT | CASSRTGLRTEAFF
TRBJ1-1 | NA | many | TRBV12-3/TRBV12-4 | TGTGCCAGCAGTCTCCATGGGAACACTGAAGCTTTCTTT | CASSLHGNTEAFF
TRBJ2-7 | TRBD1 | NA | TRBV5-1 | TGCGCCAGCAGCCCGAGACAGGGAAAACGGGACGAGCAGTACTTC | CASSPRQGKRDEQYF
TRBJ1-1 | TRBD1 | few | TRBV4-2 | TGTGCCAGCAGCCAATCCCCACAACAGGGGGAGACTGAAGCTTTCTTT | CASSQSPQQGETEAFF
TRBJ1-1 | NA | many | TRBV6-1 | TGTGCCAGCAGTACAACAGGGAACACTGAAGCTTTCTTT | CASSTTGNTEAFF
TRBJ2-7 | TRBD1 | few | TRBV5-1 | TGCGCCAGCAAGGGACAGGGGACCTCCTACGAGCAGTACTTC | CASKGQGTSYEQYF
TRBJ1-5 | NA | few | TRBV12-3/TRBV12-4 | TGTGCCAGCAGTTTACAGGGACTTTCGGTTGGTCAGCCCCAGCATTTT | CASSLQGLSVGQPQHF
TRBJ2-3 | NA | NA | TRBV5-1 | TGCGCCAGCAGCTTCGGGCCCCTCGGGGATACGCAGTATTTT | CASSFGPLGDTQYF
TRBJ1-1 | TRBD1 | few | TRBV9 | TGTGCCAGCACACGGTGGACAGGAACGAACACTGAAGCTTTCTTT | CASTRWTGTNTEAFF
TRBJ2-5 | NA | NA | TRBV10-3 | TGTGCCATCAGTGCTTCGGGTGTCGAAGAGACCCAGTACTTC | CAISASGVEETQYF